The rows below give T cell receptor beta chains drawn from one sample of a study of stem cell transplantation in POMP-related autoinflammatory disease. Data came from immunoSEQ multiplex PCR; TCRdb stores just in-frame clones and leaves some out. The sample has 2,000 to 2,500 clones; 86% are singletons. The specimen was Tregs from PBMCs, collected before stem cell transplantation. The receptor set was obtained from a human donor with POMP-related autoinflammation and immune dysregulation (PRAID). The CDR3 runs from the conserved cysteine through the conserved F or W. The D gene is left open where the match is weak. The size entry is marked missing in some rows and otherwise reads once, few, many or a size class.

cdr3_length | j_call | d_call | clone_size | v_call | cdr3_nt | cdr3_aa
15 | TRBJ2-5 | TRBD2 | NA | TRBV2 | TGTGCCAGCAGTGAACTAGCGGAGTACCAAGAGACCCAGTACTTC | CASSELAEYQETQYF
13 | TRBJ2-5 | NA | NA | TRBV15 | TGTGCCACCAGCAGAGACCCCATAGAGACCCAGTACTTC | CATSRDPIETQYF
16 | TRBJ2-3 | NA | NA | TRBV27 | TGTGCCAGCAGTTTATCGACGGGGAGGAGCACAGATACGCAGTATTTT | CASSLSTGRSTDTQYF
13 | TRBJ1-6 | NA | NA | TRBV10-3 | TGTGCCATCAGTGACAGGGATAATTCACCCCTCCACTTT | CAISDRDNSPLHF
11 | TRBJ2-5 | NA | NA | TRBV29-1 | TGCAGCGTTGACAAACAAGAGACCCAGTACTTC | CSVDKQETQYF
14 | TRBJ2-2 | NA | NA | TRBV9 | TGTGCCAGCACCCGAATGGAGGGCACCGGGGAGCTGTTTTTT | CASTRMEGTGELFF
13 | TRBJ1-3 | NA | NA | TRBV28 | TGTGCCAGCAGTTTATCATTCGGAAACACCATATATTTT | CASSLSFGNTIYF
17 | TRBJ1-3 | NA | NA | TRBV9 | TGTGCCAGCAGCGTAGGCGGCAGGATGAGCTCTGGAAACACCATATATTTT | CASSVGGRMSSGNTIYF
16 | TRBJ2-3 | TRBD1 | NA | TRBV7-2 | TGTGCCAGCAGCAGTCAGGGGGGACAGGGGAGAGATACGCAGTATTTT | CASSSQGGQGRDTQYF
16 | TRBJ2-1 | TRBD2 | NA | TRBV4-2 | TGTGCCAGCAGCCGGACTAGCGGGGGGGCGGGTAATGAGCAGTTCTTC | CASSRTSGGAGNEQFF
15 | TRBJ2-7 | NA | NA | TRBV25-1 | TGTGCCAGCAGTGACGCCCCGACAGTGCGCCACGAGCAGTACTTC | CASSDAPTVRHEQYF
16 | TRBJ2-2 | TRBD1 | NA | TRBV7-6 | TGTGCCAGCAGCGCGCCGGGACAGACGAACACCGGGGAGCTGTTTTTT | CASSAPGQTNTGELFF
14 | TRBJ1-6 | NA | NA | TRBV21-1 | TGTGCCAGCAGCAAGGGACAGGGGAAATCACCCCTCCACTTT | CASSKGQGKSPLHF
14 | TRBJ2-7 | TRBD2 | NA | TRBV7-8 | TGTGCCAGCAGCTTAGTGCTAGCGGAGTACGAGCAGTACTTC | CASSLVLAEYEQYF
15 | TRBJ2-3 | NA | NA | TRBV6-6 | TGTGCCAGCAGTCGACCTAGCACTAGCACAGATACGCAGTATTTT | CASSRPSTSTDTQYF
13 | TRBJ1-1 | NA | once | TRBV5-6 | TGTGCCAGCAGCTCAGGGGTGAACACTGAAGCTTTCTTT | CASSSGVNTEAFF
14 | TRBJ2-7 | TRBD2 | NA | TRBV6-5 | TGTGCCAGCAGTTTAAGGACTAGCAGGTACGAGCAGTACTTC | CASSLRTSRYEQYF
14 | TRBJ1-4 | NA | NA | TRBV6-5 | TGTGCCAGCAGTTTAACCGGATTTAATGAAAAACTGTTTTTT | CASSLTGFNEKLFF
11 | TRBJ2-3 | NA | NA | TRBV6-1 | TGTGCCAGCAGACTCACAGATACGCAGTATTTT | CASRLTDTQYF
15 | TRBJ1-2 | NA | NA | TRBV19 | TGTGCCACCAAGTACTCGGGGCAGGCCAACTATGGCTACACCTTC | CATKYSGQANYGYTF
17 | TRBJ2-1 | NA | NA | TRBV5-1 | TGCGCCAGCAGCTCGGTAAGACTCTCTAGCTCCTACAATGAGCAGTTCTTC | CASSSVRLSSSYNEQFF
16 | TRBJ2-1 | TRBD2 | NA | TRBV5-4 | TGTGCCAGCAGCCCACGACTAGCGGGGGTGAGGAATGAGCAGTTCTTC | CASSPRLAGVRNEQFF
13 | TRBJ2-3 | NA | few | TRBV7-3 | TGTGCCAGCAGCTTAGGGGGACTAGATACGCAGTATTTT | CASSLGGLDTQYF
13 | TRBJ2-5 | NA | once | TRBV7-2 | TGTGCCAGCAGTCGCGGCAGGGCAGAGACCCAGTACTTC | CASSRGRAETQYF
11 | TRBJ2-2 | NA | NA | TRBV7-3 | TGTGCCAGCAGCTTTGGCGGGGAGCTGTTTTTT | CASSFGGELFF
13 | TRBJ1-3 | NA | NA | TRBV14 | TGTGCCAGCAGCCAATTTATGGGAAACACCATATATTTT | CASSQFMGNTIYF
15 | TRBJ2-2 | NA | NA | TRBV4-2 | TGTGCCAGCAGCCAAGAGCAGGGTTACACCGGGGAGCTGTTTTTT | CASSQEQGYTGELFF
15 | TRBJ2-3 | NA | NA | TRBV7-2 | TGTGCCAGCAGCTTAAACGGATTAGCGACAGATACGCAGTATTTT | CASSLNGLATDTQYF
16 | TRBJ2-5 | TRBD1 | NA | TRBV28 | TGTGCCAGCAGCACCCGACGGAGACAGGGCTCGGTGACCCAGTACTTC | CASSTRRRQGSVTQYF
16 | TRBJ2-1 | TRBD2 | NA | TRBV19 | TGTGCCAGTAGTATTAGGACTAGCGGGGGTTACAATGAGCAGTTCTTC | CASSIRTSGGYNEQFF
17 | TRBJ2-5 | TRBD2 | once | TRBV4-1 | TGCGCCAGCAGCCAAGTTTCTAGCGGGGGGGCCGTAGAGACCCAGTACTTC | CASSQVSSGGAVETQYF
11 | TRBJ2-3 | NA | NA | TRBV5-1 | TGCGCCAGCAGCCTCAGGGATACGCAGTATTTT | CASSLRDTQYF
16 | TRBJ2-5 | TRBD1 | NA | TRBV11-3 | TGTGCCAGCAGCTTCAGTTCAGGGACAGGGGCAGAGACCCAGTACTTC | CASSFSSGTGAETQYF
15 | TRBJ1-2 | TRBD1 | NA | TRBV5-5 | TGTGCCAGCAGCTTAGGGACAGTTACCCCTTATGGCTACACCTTC | CASSLGTVTPYGYTF
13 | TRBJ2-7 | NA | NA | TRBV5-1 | TGCGCCAGCAGCCTAGGGGAGATCTACGAGCAGTACTTC | CASSLGEIYEQYF
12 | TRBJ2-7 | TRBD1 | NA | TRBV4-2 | TGTGCCAGCAGCCCCCACAGGGGGAAGCAGTACTTC | CASSPHRGKQYF
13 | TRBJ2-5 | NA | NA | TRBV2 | TGTGCCAGCAGTGACGGGCTAGCGGAGACCCAGTACTTC | CASSDGLAETQYF
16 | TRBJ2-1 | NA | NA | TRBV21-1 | TGTGCCAGCAGCACAGCTAGCGGGATCCATTACAATGAGCAGTTCTTC | CASSTASGIHYNEQFF
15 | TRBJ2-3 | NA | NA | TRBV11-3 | TGTGCCAGCAGCCCGGACAGCAAGTTCACAGATACGCAGTATTTT | CASSPDSKFTDTQYF
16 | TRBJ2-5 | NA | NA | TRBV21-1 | TGTGCCAGCAGCAAGGGGGGGAAGGCAAAGCAAGAGACCCAGTACTTC | CASSKGGKAKQETQYF
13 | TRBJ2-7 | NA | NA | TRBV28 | TGTGCCAGCAGCCTCCGGGGGTCCTACGAGCAGTACTTC | CASSLRGSYEQYF
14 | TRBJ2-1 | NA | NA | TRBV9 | TGTGCCAGCAGCGTAGAAACCACTAGGAATGAGCAGTTCTTC | CASSVETTRNEQFF
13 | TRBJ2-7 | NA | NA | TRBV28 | TGTGCCAGCAGCTCCGGGACGCTGGCCGAGCAGTACTTC | CASSSGTLAEQYF
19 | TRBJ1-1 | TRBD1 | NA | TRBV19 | TGTGCCAGTAGTATCCCCCTCGGGGGGACAGGGATATGGGACACTGAAGCTTTCTTT | CASSIPLGGTGIWDTEAFF
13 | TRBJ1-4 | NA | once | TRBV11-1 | TGTGCCAGCAGCTACACAACTAATGAAAAACTGTTTTTT | CASSYTTNEKLFF
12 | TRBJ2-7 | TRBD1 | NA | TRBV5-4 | TGTGCCAGCAGCGGACAGGGTTACGAGCAGTACTTC | CASSGQGYEQYF
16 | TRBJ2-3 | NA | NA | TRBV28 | TGTGCCAGCAGACGGGGAACTACAACTTTCACAGATACGCAGTATTTT | CASRRGTTTFTDTQYF
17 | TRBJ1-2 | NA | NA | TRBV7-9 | TGTGCCAGCAGCTTTGGTTCCGGGGGCGGGGGGACCTATGGCTACACCTTC | CASSFGSGGGGTYGYTF
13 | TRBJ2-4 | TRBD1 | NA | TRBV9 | TGTGCCAGCAGCGTAGTGTCAGGGGGCATTCAGTACTTC | CASSVVSGGIQYF
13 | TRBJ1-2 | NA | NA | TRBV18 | TGTGCCAGCTCACCATACGGAGACTATGGCTACACCTTC | CASSPYGDYGYTF
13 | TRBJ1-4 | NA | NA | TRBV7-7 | TGTGCCAGCAGCCTCGAGGTTGGCGAAAAACTGTTTTTT | CASSLEVGEKLFF
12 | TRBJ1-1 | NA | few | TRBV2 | TGTGCCAGCAGGACCCGGGACTGGGGAGCTTTCTTT | CASRTRDWGAFF
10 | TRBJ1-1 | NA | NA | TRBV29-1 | TGCAGCGGAGGGGACACTGAAGCTTTCTTT | CSGGDTEAFF